This TCR beta chain derives from a study of cytomegalovirus exposure and HLA in healthy donors. General study results and limits: Confirmation was obtained in vitro that three CMV-associated chains are specific for CMV antigens. Exclusion applied to some V segments, including TRBV6-2 and TRBV6-3, as they were indistinguishable. Further analysis, carried out later, found HLA-associated TCR beta chains more clonally expanded than equally common other chains.

CDR3 length: 13 amino acids. The germline V gene encodes CDR1 MNHNS and CDR2 SASEGT. The V gene lost 2 bases and the J gene lost 3 bases, with 8 bases spanning the gap. This clone was found a few times. What it recognizes is unknown. PCR primers comprised 60 Vbeta and 13 Jbeta primers. TCRdb keeps only in-frame clones here, not all; method: immunoSEQ multiplex PCR. There are 50,000 to 65,000 clones in the sample; about four fifths occur only once, and approximately 3% lies in the top ten. Sequenced input: PBMCs. The chain links TRBV6-1 to TRBJ2-7; D ambiguous. The receptor was isolated from a woman between 18 and 29 years old in good health and CMV-seronegative. In DNA, the CDR3 is TGTGCCAGCAGTGAACCCCTTATCTACGAGCAGTACTTC. Its protein product is CASSEPLIYEQYF.